Listed below are T cell receptor beta chains from one sample, sequenced in a study of blood T cell repertoires in COVID-19. Here immunoSEQ multiplex PCR was the method, and the copy in TCRdb shows in-frame clones only, minus some. The table shows 150,000 to 200,000 clones, with 75% to 90% occurring only once. Sequences were obtained from peripheral blood. The source is a man aged 60 to 69 with acute or convalescent COVID-19. CDR3s include the opening cysteine and the closing phenylalanine or tryptophan. D genes are given only for firm matches. Expanded clones are given a class, and other clones once, few, many or no size at all.

d_call j_call v_call clone_size cdr3_aa cdr3_nt
. TRBJ1-6 TRBV10-3 . CAISEGAGANSPLHF TGTGCCATCAGTGAGGGGGCGGGGGCCAATTCACCCCTCCACTTT
. TRBJ1-5 TRBV9 . CASSVAGLGGQPQHF TGTGCCAGCAGCGTAGCCGGGTTGGGAGGTCAGCCCCAGCATTTT
. TRBJ2-3 TRBV6-5 . CASRARAGSDTQYF TGTGCCAGCAGGGCTCGGGCGGGATCGGATACGCAGTATTTT
. TRBJ1-5 TRBV27 few CASSFRQNHQPQHF TGTGCCAGCAGTTTCCGACAGAACCATCAGCCCCAGCATTTT
TRBD2 TRBJ2-2 TRBV9 . CASSLLADSTGELFF TGTGCCAGCAGCCTCCTAGCGGACTCCACCGGGGAGCTGTTTTTT
. TRBJ1-3 TRBV7-2 . CASTLSGNTIYF TGTGCCAGCACACTGTCCGGAAACACCATATATTTT
. TRBJ2-5 TRBV4-1 . CASSLQASAQRQETQYF TGCGCCAGCAGCCTTCAAGCTAGCGCACAGAGGCAAGAGACCCAGTACTTC
TRBD1 TRBJ1-2 TRBV12-3/TRBV12-4 few CASRATGDYGYTF TGTGCCAGCAGGGCTACAGGGGACTATGGCTACACCTTC
. TRBJ1-1 TRBV3-1/TRBV3-2 . CASSQTGNTEAFF TGTGCCAGCAGCCAAACGGGGAACACTGAAGCTTTCTTT
TRBD2 TRBJ2-3 TRBV24-1 . CATSDPSGLATDTQYF TGTGCCACCAGTGATCCGTCGGGACTAGCGACGGATACGCAGTATTTT
. TRBJ1-3 TRBV6-5 . CASSALQGSGNTIYF TGTGCCAGCAGCGCCTTACAGGGCTCTGGAAACACCATATATTTT
TRBD2 TRBJ2-1 TRBV27 . CASSSGLAHNEQFF TGTGCCAGCAGCTCCGGACTAGCCCACAATGAGCAGTTCTTC
TRBD1 TRBJ1-1 TRBV2 . CASTGQGGTEAFF TGTGCCAGCACAGGACAGGGGGGCACTGAAGCTTTCTTT
TRBD2 TRBJ2-3 TRBV11-2 . CASSLRLSGSTPTDTQYF TGTGCCAGCAGCCTACGTCTTAGCGGGAGTACCCCCACAGATACGCAGTATTTT
TRBD1 TRBJ2-5 TRBV13 . CASSFTGGETQYF TGTGCCAGCAGCTTTACAGGGGGGGAGACCCAGTACTTC
. TRBJ1-2 TRBV2 few CASRSLGQFNYGYTF TGTGCCAGCAGAAGCTTGGGGCAGTTTAACTATGGCTACACCTTC
TRBD1 TRBJ1-1 TRBV5-8 . CASSSFTGTGWSTEAFF TGTGCCAGCAGCTCCTTCACCGGGACAGGGTGGTCCACTGAAGCTTTCTTT
. TRBJ2-3 TRBV5-4 . CASSLVGGRRTDTQYF TGTGCCAGCAGCTTGGTTGGGGGGAGACGCACAGATACGCAGTATTTT
. TRBJ2-5 TRBV9 once CASSVGPGLRYQETQYF TGTGCCAGCAGCGTAGGCCCGGGACTCCGGTACCAAGAGACCCAGTACTTC
. TRBJ2-3 TRBV9 . CASSVAPSSTDTQYF TGTGCCAGCAGCGTAGCTCCCTCTAGCACAGATACGCAGTATTTT
TRBD1 TRBJ1-1 TRBV19 . CASHRGIKATEAFF TGTGCCAGCCACAGGGGGATAAAGGCGACTGAAGCTTTCTTT
. TRBJ1-5 TRBV12-3/TRBV12-4 . CASSLSINQPQHF TGTGCCAGCAGTTTAAGCATAAATCAGCCCCAGCATTTT
TRBD1 TRBJ1-3 TRBV2 . CASSGGTGGNTIYF TGTGCCAGCAGCGGGGGGACAGGGGGAAACACCATATATTTT
. TRBJ2-4 TRBV30 . CASGQSSNKNIQYF TGTGCCAGCGGGCAGTCCTCTAACAAAAACATTCAGTACTTC